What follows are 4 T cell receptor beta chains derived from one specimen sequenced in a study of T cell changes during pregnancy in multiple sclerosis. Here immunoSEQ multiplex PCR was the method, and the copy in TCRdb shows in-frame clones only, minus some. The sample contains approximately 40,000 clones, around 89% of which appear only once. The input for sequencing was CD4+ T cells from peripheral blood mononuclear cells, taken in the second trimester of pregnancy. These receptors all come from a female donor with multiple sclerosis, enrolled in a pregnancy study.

CDR3 DNA: TGTGCCACCAGCAGAGATTCAGCGGGGGGCGCGTATCAGTACTTC. As protein: CATSRDSAGGAYQYF. The chain has TRBV15 and TRBJ2-5; 9 bases align to TRBD2. Per the germline V gene, CDR1 is LNHNV and CDR2 is YYDKDF (reference sequence). J was trimmed by 11 bases and V by 0 bases; bases with no gene match: 10. The CDR3 runs to 15 residues.

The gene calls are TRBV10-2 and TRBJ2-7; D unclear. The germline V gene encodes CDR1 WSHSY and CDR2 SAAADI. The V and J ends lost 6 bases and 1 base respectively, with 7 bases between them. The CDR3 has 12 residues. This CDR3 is CASRAGSYEQYF. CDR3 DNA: TGCGCCAGCAGGGCCGGGTCCTACGAGCAGTACTTC.

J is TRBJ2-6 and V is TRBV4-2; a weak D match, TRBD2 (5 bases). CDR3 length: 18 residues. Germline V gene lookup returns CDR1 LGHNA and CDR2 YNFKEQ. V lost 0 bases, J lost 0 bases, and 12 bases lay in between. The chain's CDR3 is CASSQEPPRGSGANVLTF. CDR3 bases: TGTGCCAGCAGCCAAGAACCCCCCCGGGGCTCTGGGGCCAACGTCCTGACTTTC.

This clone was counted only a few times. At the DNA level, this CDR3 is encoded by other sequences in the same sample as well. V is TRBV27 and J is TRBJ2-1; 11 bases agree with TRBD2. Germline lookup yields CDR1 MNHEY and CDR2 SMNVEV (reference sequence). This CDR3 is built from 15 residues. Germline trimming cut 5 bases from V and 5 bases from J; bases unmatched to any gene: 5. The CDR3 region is CASSSGTSGDNEQFF. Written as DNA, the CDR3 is TGTGCCAGCAGTAGCGGGACTAGCGGTGACAATGAGCAGTTCTTC.